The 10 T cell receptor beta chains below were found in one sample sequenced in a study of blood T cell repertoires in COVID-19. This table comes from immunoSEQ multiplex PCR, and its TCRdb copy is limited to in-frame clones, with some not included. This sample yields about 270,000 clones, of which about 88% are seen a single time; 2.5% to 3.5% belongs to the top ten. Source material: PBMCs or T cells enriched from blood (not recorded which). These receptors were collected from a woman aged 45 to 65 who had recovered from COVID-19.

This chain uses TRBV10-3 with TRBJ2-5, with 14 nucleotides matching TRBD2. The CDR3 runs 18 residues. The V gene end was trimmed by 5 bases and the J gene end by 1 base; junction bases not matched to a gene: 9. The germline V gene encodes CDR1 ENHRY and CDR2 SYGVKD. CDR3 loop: CAISTGTSGRGGQETQYF. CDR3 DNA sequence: TGTGCCATCAGTACTGGGACTAGCGGGAGAGGGGGCCAAGAGACCCAGTACTTC.

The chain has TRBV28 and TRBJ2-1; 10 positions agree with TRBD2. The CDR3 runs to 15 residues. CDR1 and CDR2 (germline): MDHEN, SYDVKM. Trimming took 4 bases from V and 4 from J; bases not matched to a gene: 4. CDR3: CASSSGTSAYNEQFF. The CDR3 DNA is TGTGCCAGCAGTTCCGGGACTAGCGCTTACAATGAGCAGTTCTTC.

DNA for the CDR3: TGTGCCAGCAGCCTCGACAGGGTACCAGTAGCTGAAGCTTTCTTT. Translated: CASSLDRVPVAEAFF. The chain is built from TRBV7-2 and TRBJ1-1; TRBD1 matches at 7 bases. The ends lost 5 bases at V and 6 bases at J; junction bases unmatched: 12. CDR1 SGHTA and CDR2 FQGNSA come from the germline V gene. This CDR3 comprises 15 residues.

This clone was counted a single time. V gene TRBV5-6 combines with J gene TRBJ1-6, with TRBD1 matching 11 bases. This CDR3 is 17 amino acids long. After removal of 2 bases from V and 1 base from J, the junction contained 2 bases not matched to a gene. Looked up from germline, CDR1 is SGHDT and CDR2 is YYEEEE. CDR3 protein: CASSFWDRGSYNSPLHF. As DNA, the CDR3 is TGTGCCAGCAGCTTTTGGGACAGGGGGTCCTATAATTCACCCCTCCACTTT.

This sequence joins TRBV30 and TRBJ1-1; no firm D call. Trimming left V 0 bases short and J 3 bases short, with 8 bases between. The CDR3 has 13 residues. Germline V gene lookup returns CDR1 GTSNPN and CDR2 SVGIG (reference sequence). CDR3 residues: CAWSVSPDTEAFF. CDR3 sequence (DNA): TGTGCCTGGAGTGTAAGCCCCGACACTGAAGCTTTCTTT.

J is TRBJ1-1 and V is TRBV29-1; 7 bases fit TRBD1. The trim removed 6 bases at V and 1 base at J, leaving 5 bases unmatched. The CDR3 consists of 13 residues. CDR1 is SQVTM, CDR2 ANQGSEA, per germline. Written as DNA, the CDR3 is TGCAGCGTCATTTCAGGGGGGAACACTGAAGCTTTCTTT. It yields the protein CSVISGGNTEAFF.

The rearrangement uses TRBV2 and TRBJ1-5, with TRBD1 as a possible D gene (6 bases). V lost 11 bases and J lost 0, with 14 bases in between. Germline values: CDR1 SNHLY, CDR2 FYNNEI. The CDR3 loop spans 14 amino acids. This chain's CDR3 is CACRQVLSNQPQHF. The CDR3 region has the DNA TGTGCCTGCCGACAGGTCCTTAGCAATCAGCCCCAGCATTTT.

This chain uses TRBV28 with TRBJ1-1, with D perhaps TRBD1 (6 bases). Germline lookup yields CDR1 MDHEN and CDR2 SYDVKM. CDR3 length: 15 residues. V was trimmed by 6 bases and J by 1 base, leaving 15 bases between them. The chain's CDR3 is CASRTSGHKNTEAFF. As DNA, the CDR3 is TGTGCCAGCAGAACGTCGGGACACAAGAACACTGAAGCTTTCTTT.

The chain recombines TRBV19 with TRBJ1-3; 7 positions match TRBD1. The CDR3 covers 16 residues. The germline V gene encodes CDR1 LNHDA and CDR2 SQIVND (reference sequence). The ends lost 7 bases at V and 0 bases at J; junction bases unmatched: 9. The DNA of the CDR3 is TGTGCCAGTACCCCCCGGGACAGTGACTCTGGAAACACCATATATTTT. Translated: CASTPRDSDSGNTIYF.

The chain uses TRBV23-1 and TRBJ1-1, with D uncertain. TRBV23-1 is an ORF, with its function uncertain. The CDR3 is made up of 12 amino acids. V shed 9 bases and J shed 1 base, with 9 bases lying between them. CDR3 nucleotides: TGCGCCAGACCAGCAGGGAACACTGAAGCTTTCTTT. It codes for CARPAGNTEAFF.